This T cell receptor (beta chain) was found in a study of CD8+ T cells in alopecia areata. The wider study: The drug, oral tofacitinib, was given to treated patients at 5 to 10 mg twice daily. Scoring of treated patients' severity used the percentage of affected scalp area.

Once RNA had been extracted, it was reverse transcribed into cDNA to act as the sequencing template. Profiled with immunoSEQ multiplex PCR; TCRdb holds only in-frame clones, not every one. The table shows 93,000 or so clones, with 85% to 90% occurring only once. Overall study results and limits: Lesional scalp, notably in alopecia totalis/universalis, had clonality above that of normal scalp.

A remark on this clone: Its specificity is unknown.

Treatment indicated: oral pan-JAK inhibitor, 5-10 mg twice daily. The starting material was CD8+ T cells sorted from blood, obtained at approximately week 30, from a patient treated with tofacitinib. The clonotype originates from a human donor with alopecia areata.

CDR3: CSVEGYSSDTQYF. CDR3 nucleotides: TGCAGCGTGGAGGGCTACTCCTCAGATACGCAGTATTTT. This rearrangement joins TRBV29-1 to TRBJ2-3, with D possibly being TRBD2 (6 bases). With 6 bases removed from V and 4 bases from J, the gap between germline ends came to 14 bases. There are 13 residues in the CDR3. Germline-derived CDR1 and CDR2 are SQVTM and ANQGSEA.